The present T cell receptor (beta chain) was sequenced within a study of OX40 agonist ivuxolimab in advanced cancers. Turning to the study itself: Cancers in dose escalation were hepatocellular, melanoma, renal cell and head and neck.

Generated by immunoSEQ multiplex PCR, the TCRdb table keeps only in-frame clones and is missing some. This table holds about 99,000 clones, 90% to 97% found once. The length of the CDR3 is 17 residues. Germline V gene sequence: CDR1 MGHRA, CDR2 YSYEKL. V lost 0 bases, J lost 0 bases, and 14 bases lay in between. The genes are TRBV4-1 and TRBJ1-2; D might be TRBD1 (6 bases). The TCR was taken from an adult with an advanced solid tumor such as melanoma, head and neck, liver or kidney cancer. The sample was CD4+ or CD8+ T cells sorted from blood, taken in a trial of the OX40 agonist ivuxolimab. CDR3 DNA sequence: TGCGCCAGCAGCCAAGATCTGAGGGGGGGAACTAACTATGGCTACACCTTC. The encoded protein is CASSQDLRGGTNYGYTF.